The 16 T cell receptor beta chains presented below share a single source sample, sequenced in a study of blood T cell repertoires in COVID-19. Method: immunoSEQ multiplex PCR; TCRdb's copy keeps in-frame clones and lacks some. The sample has more than 60,000 clones; about 88% are singletons. Sequencing used peripheral blood. The receptors were sampled from a woman of 80 years or more with active or convalescent COVID-19.

The sample holds a few counts of this clone. The DNA for the CDR3 is TGTGCCAGCAGGCCCGGGACAGGGGTTTACGAGCAGTACTTC. Encoded protein: CASRPGTGVYEQYF. The gene calls are TRBV6-5 and TRBJ2-7, with 10 bases lining up with TRBD1. The V segment lost 6 bases and the J segment 4 bases; nucleotides outside the gene matches: 6. This CDR3 is built from 14 residues. Germline lookup yields CDR1 MNHEY and CDR2 SVGAGI.

This chain connects TRBV20-1 to TRBJ2-5; D remains ambiguous. CDR1 is DFQATT, CDR2 SNEGSKA, per germline (reference sequence). CDR3 size: 11 residues. Trimming stripped 5 bases from V and 6 bases from J, with 10 bases between. The CDR3 reads CSAGRVQTQYF. The DNA of the CDR3 is TGCAGTGCTGGTCGAGTCCAGACCCAGTACTTC.

The chain joins TRBV6-6 to TRBJ2-1; 8 bases line up with TRBD2. V lost 5 bases, J lost 5 bases, and 5 bases stayed unmatched. This CDR3 is built from 14 residues. From germline, CDR1 is MNHNY and CDR2 SVGAGI (reference sequence). CDR3 coding DNA: TGTGCCAGCAGTAGTACTAGCGGAAACAATGAGCAGTTCTTC. It is translated as CASSSTSGNNEQFF.

The V gene is TRBV6-5, the J gene TRBJ1-6; TRBD1 matches at 10 bases. The CDR3 is 14 residues long. Trimming at V came to 5 bases and at J to 7 bases, leaving 2 bases not matched to a gene. Germline loops: CDR1 MNHEY, CDR2 SVGAGI. This CDR3 is CASSRDRGNSPLHF. The CDR3 DNA is TGTGCCAGCAGTAGGGACAGGGGCAATTCACCCCTCCACTTT.

V is TRBV5-1 and J is TRBJ1-6; 11 bases are shared with TRBD1. This CDR3 spans 15 amino acids. The junction had 6 bases not matched to a gene; V was cut back by 3 bases and J by 10 bases. Germline CDR1 reads SGHRS; CDR2 reads YFSETQ. In nucleotides, the CDR3 is TGCGCCAGCAGCTCTGGACAGGGGGCGGGATCACCCCTCCACTTT. Protein sequence: CASSSGQGAGSPLHF.

The gene calls are TRBV30 and TRBJ2-7, with a tentative D call TRBD2 (6 bases). Germline lookup yields CDR1 GTSNPN and CDR2 SVGIG (reference sequence). CDR3 length equals 11 residues. Trimming left V 2 bases short and J 6 bases short, with 8 bases between. CDR3 loop: CAWSRDFEQYF. The CDR3 bases are TGTGCCTGGAGTAGGGACTTCGAGCAGTACTTC.

The chain uses TRBV6-5 and TRBJ1-2; a weak D match, TRBD1 (5 bases). Germline V gene sequence: CDR1 MNHEY, CDR2 SVGAGI. Trimming pared 5 bases from V and 0 bases from J, leaving 10 bases between. This CDR3 is built from 14 residues. The CDR3 DNA reads TGTGCCAGCAGTCCGACAGAAACTAACTATGGCTACACCTTC. Residues: CASSPTETNYGYTF.

This clone was found a few times. The rearrangement uses TRBV4-1 and TRBJ2-1; 8 bases line up with TRBD2. The V gene's germline CDR1 is MGHRA and CDR2 YSYEKL. The CDR3 runs to 16 residues. Losses at the gene ends were 3 bases for V and 5 bases for J; bases not matched to a gene: 9. CDR3 in amino acids: CASSHLAGTLDNEQFF. The CDR3 nucleotides are TGCGCCAGCAGCCACTTAGCGGGGACCCTGGACAATGAGCAGTTCTTC.

This rearrangement joins TRBV19 to TRBJ2-7, with TRBD1 matching over 7 bases. The CDR3 runs 15 residues. CDR1 is LNHDA and CDR2 is SQIVND in the germline V gene (reference sequence). Germline trimming cut 5 bases from V and 0 bases from J; bases unmatched to any gene: 7. CDR3 sequence (DNA): TGTGCCAGTAGTCCTTCGGACAGGAGCTCCTACGAGCAGTACTTC. Translating it yields CASSPSDRSSYEQYF.

This chain connects TRBV7-2 to TRBJ2-3; TRBD2 aligns across 7 bases. This CDR3 has 15 residues. The germline gives CDR1 SGHTA, CDR2 FQGNSA. J lost 5 bases, V lost 3 bases, and 8 bases had no gene match. The CDR3 reads CASSFSGGDLDTQYF. CDR3 nucleotide sequence: TGTGCCAGCAGCTTTTCTGGGGGGGATCTAGATACGCAGTATTTT. The entire variable domain, with the rest obtained from reference TRBV7-2 and TRBJ2-3, is as follows: GAGVSQSPSNKVTEKGKDVELRCDPISGHTALYWYRQSLGQGLEFLIYFQGNSAPDKSGLPSDRFSAERTGGSVSTLTIQRTQQEDSAVYLCASSFSGGDLDTQYFGPGTRLTVL.

The genes are TRBV2 and TRBJ2-7; D unresolved. This CDR3 has 14 residues. Between the trimmed V and J ends, which lost 10 bases and 0 bases, there was a span of 16 bases. CDR1 is SNHLY, CDR2 FYNNEI, per germline. CDR3 in DNA: TGTGCCACCCAAAGTCGGGTCGGCTCCTACGAGCAGTACTTC. Translation: CATQSRVGSYEQYF.

This clone has more than one count but fewer than ten. The V and J genes are TRBV6-6 and TRBJ1-5, with 9 nucleotides matching TRBD1. V lost 5 bases and J lost 0; bases outside the gene matches: 11. The CDR3 is 18 amino acids. Per the germline V gene, CDR1 is MNHNY and CDR2 is SVGAGI (reference sequence). This CDR3 is CASSPPDRGTHSNQPQHF. The CDR3 nucleotides read TGTGCCAGCAGTCCGCCGGACAGGGGCACCCATAGCAATCAGCCCCAGCATTTT.

V gene TRBV7-9 combines with J gene TRBJ1-4; TRBD1 matches 9 bases. CDR1 and CDR2 (germline): SEHNR, FQNEAQ (reference sequence). Trimming cost V 6 bases and J 7 bases; bases outside gene matches: 6. The CDR3 is made up of 14 amino acids. This CDR3 reads CASSSRTGAEKLFF. CDR3 in DNA: TGTGCCAGCAGTTCGCGGACAGGGGCTGAAAAACTGTTTTTT.

The chain is built from TRBV6-2 or TRBV6-3 and TRBJ1-2, with D perhaps TRBD1 (6 bases). The CDR3 is made up of 14 amino acids. Looked up from germline, CDR1 is MNHEY and CDR2 is SVGEGT. The germline V and J ends were trimmed by 5 bases and 4 bases, with 14 bases remaining between them. CDR3 nucleotides: TGTGCCAGCAGTCAACAACAGGGAACCTATGGCTACACCTTC. It is translated as CASSQQQGTYGYTF.

The chain is built from TRBV6-1 and TRBJ1-4; 10 bases are shared with TRBD1. In germline, CDR1 is MNHNS, CDR2 SASEGT. There are 17 residues in the CDR3. The trim removed 2 bases at V and 0 bases at J, leaving 3 bases unmatched. The chain's CDR3 is CASSEFGTGATNEKLFF. CDR3 nucleotides: TGTGCCAGCAGTGAATTCGGGACAGGGGCAACTAATGAAAAACTGTTTTTT.

The chain combines TRBV24-1 with TRBJ1-2, with 8 nucleotides matching TRBD1. Trimming took 3 bases from V and 5 from J; bases not matched to a gene: 7. This CDR3 is 15 amino acids long. Per the germline V gene, CDR1 is KGHDR and CDR2 is SFDVKD. CDR3 sequence (DNA): TGTGCCACCAGTGATCCCGGACAGGGTTATTATGGCTACACCTTC. This sequence encodes CATSDPGQGYYGYTF.